The next 3 T cell receptor beta chains were all read from a single sample in a study of T cell responses to AZD1222 COVID-19 vaccine. Only in-frame clones appear in the TCRdb table, and some are missing; sequencing was by immunoSEQ multiplex PCR. The table records some 160,000 clones, around nine tenths of them present only once. Here the sequenced sample was peripheral blood, taken 28 days after the second AZD1222 dose. These receptors were taken from an adult who received the AZD1222 COVID-19 vaccine.

The count of this clone is one. In DNA, the CDR3 is TGTGCCAGCAGCTTAGACCCCCTCCTTTTCTATGGCTACACCTTC. It codes for CASSLDPLLFYGYTF. The rearrangement links TRBV7-2 to TRBJ1-2; D not resolved. There are 15 residues in the CDR3. CDR1 is SGHTA and CDR2 is FQGNSA in the germline V gene. V lost 1 base, J lost 4 bases, and 13 bases lay in between.

This clone was detected a few times. This chain connects TRBV3-1 (or the pseudogene TRBV3-2) to TRBJ1-3, with D possibly matching TRBD1 (6 bases). The CDR3 consists of 18 residues. The germline V and J ends were trimmed by 0 bases and 0 bases, with 15 bases remaining between them. Germline V gene lookup returns CDR1 LGHDT and CDR2 YNNKEL (reference sequence). Written as DNA, the CDR3 is TGTGCCAGCAGCCAAGATCAGAGGGGGGCCCACTCTGGAAACACCATATATTTT. It translates to CASSQDQRGAHSGNTIYF.

The rearrangement uses TRBV7-2 and TRBJ2-7, with 11 bases lining up with TRBD2. Germline assignment: CDR1 SGHTA and CDR2 FQGNSA. Germline trimming cut 4 bases from V and 4 bases from J; bases unmatched to any gene: 6. The CDR3 runs 15 residues. CDR3: CASSSRSGGEYEQYF. CDR3 DNA sequence: TGTGCCAGCAGCTCGCGTAGCGGGGGGGAGTACGAGCAGTACTTC.